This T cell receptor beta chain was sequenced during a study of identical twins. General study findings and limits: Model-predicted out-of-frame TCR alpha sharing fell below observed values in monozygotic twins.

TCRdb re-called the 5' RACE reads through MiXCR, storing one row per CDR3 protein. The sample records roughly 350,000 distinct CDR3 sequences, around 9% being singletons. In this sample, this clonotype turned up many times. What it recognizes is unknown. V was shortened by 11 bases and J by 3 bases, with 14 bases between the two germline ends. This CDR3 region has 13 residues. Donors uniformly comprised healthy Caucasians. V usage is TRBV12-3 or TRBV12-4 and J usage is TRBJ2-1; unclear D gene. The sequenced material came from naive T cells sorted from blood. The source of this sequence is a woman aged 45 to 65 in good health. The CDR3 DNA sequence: TGTGCCCTTTCTGAATCGAACTACAATGAGCAGTTCTTC. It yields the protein CALSESNYNEQFF.